One sample yielded the 29 T cell receptor beta chains listed below, sequenced in a study of a mutant IDH1 vaccine in newly diagnosed glioma. Their target antigens are unknown. The time point denotes: week 23, last vaccination. Doses comprised 300 ug of mutant IDH1 20-mer peptide each, plus topical imiquimod. Measured with immunoSEQ multiplex PCR; TCRdb has only the in-frame clones, and not every one. The sample yields some 40,000 clones, roughly 76% seen once. The source material was PBMCs, sampled from a glioma patient whose treatment included an IDH1 peptide vaccine. All receptors come from a man aged 40-50 years with glioma.

This chain links TRBV11-3 with TRBJ2-3; 7 bases are shared with TRBD1. The J segment lost 0 bases and the V segment lost 7 bases, leaving 13 bases of the junction unmatched. CDR1 is SGHNT, CDR2 YENEEA, per germline. This CDR3 spans 17 amino acids. CDR3 protein: CASMGTATWPSTDTQYF. The CDR3 DNA sequence: TGTGCCAGCATGGGGACAGCTACCTGGCCTAGCACAGATACGCAGTATTTT.

The chain carries TRBV7-3 and TRBJ1-1, with TRBD1 as a possible D gene (6 bases). Germline assignment: CDR1 SGHTA and CDR2 FQGTGA. With 5 bases removed from V and 3 bases from J, the gap between germline ends came to 16 bases. The CDR3 length is 15 residues. The DNA for the CDR3 is TGTGCCAGCAGCCCAGCCGGGGGCGGGGACACTGAAGCTTTCTTT. Protein: CASSPAGGGDTEAFF.

This clone was detected a few times. The chain couples TRBV11-2 to TRBJ2-3; D perhaps matches TRBD2 (7 bases). Germline assignment: CDR1 SGHAT and CDR2 FQNNGV. This CDR3 contains 17 residues. V was cut by 1 base and J by 1 base, with 15 bases left in between. The CDR3 DNA sequence: TGTGCCAGCAGCTTAGTGTCGGCGGGGGCCGGCACAGATACGCAGTATTTT. Residues: CASSLVSAGAGTDTQYF.

This clone was seen a single time. The rearrangement links TRBV2 to TRBJ2-7, with D unclear. Germline V gene sequence: CDR1 SNHLY, CDR2 FYNNEI. The CDR3 runs 12 residues. Trimming removed 3 bases from V and 2 bases from J, with 5 bases in between. CDR3 region: CASSDSAYEQYF. DNA of the CDR3: TGTGCCAGCAGTGACAGCGCCTACGAGCAGTACTTC.

CDR3 in DNA: TGTGCCAGCGAGGGGACTACCTCCTACGAGCAGTACTTC. This codes for CASEGTTSYEQYF. V and J are TRBV2 and TRBJ2-7; 7 bases match TRBD2. Looked up from germline, CDR1 is SNHLY and CDR2 is FYNNEI. CDR3 length: 13 amino acids. Trimming removed 8 bases from V and 0 bases from J; junction bases left unmatched: 4.

The gene calls are TRBV13 and TRBJ2-1; tentatively, D is TRBD2 (6 bases). This CDR3 has 15 residues. Germline V gene data show CDR1 as PRHDT and CDR2 as FYEKMQ (reference sequence). Trimming pared 7 bases from V and 0 bases from J, leaving 13 bases between. The CDR3, as DNA: TGTGCCAGCACCGGGGGACTTCTCTCCTACAATGAGCAGTTCTTC. It translates to CASTGGLLSYNEQFF.

The J gene is TRBJ1-5, the V gene TRBV5-1; D may be TRBD1 (5 bases). CDR3 length: 13 amino acids. Trimming took off 4 bases at V and 4 bases at J, with 9 bases between the two ends. Germline CDR1 SGHRS, CDR2 YFSETQ. The CDR3 is CASSRSGNQPQHF. Written as DNA, the CDR3 is TGCGCCAGCAGCCGTTCAGGGAATCAGCCCCAGCATTTT. The full variable domain, in which reference TRBV5-1 and TRBJ1-5 provide the parts outside the CDR3, is KAGVTQTPRYLIKTRGQQVTLSCSPISGHRSVSWYQQTPGQGLQFLFEYFSETQRNKGNFPGRFSGRQFSNSRSEMNVSTLELGDSALYLCASSRSGNQPQHFGDGTRLSIL.

This clone occurred once. The chain recombines TRBV30 with TRBJ2-3, with D unresolved. The V end was cut by 5 bases, the J end by 0 bases, with 9 bases between. CDR1 and CDR2 (germline): GTSNPN, SVGIG (reference sequence). The CDR3 extends over 13 amino acids. The CDR3 DNA is TGTGCCTGGCAGGCCCCTAGCACAGATACGCAGTATTTT. It codes for CAWQAPSTDTQYF.

J is TRBJ2-3 and V is TRBV11-2, with TRBD2 matching over 12 bases. Germline V gives CDR1 SGHAT, CDR2 FQNNGV. V trimming: 2 bases; J trimming: 5 bases; junction bases outside the gene matches: 8. The CDR3 spans 17 residues. The CDR3 nucleotides read TGTGCCAGCAGCTTAAGCCTAGCGGGGGGGCCGGGAGATACGCAGTATTTT. It specifies CASSLSLAGGPGDTQYF.

The chain recombines TRBV7-2 with TRBJ2-5; 9 bases are a match to TRBD1. Germline V gives CDR1 SGHTA, CDR2 FQGNSA. Trimming cost V 5 bases and J 5 bases; bases outside gene matches: 0. The CDR3 totals 12 residues. This CDR3 is CASSGQGETQYF. Here the CDR3 DNA reads TGTGCCAGCAGCGGACAGGGGGAGACCCAGTACTTC.

CDR3 bases: TGCGCCAGCAGCCAAGGCCCCGGGCGGCAAGAGACCCAGTACTTC. Protein sequence: CASSQGPGRQETQYF. This chain joins TRBV4-1 and TRBJ2-5; no firm D call. CDR1 MGHRA and CDR2 YSYEKL come from the germline V gene. V shed 1 base and J shed 2 bases, with 11 bases lying between them. The CDR3 totals 15 residues.

The chain recombines TRBV29-1 with TRBJ2-7; 8 nucleotides agree with TRBD1. Germline V gives CDR1 SQVTM, CDR2 ANQGSEA. The V gene end was trimmed by 5 bases and the J gene end by 4 bases; junction bases not matched to a gene: 7. The CDR3 covers 13 residues. CDR3: CSVKRTGSYEQYF. The CDR3 coding sequence is TGCAGCGTTAAACGGACAGGGAGTTACGAGCAGTACTTC.

V and J are TRBV29-1 and TRBJ2-6; no reliable D call. CDR3 length: 13 residues. Germline V CDR1 and CDR2: SQVTM, ANQGSEA. Between the trimmed V and J ends, which lost 4 bases and 1 base, there was a span of 5 bases. CDR3 DNA: TGCAGCGTTGTGGTATCTGGGGCCAACGTCCTGACTTTC. Translation: CSVVVSGANVLTF.

The chain has TRBV6-5 and TRBJ2-7, with 9 bases lining up with TRBD1. The CDR3 is 15 amino acids. After removal of 6 bases from V and 6 bases from J, the junction contained 12 bases not matched to a gene. The germline CDR1 and CDR2 sequences are MNHEY and SVGAGI. Written as DNA, the CDR3 is TGTGCCAGCAGGCATCCGGGACAGGGATCTGGCGAGCAGTACTTC. Amino acid sequence: CASRHPGQGSGEQYF.

In the case of this clone: Its ends do not fully match the called genes, so a read error is possible. The rearrangement uses TRBV4-2 and TRBJ2-1; 11 bases are a match to TRBD2. This CDR3 contains 17 residues. Looked up from germline, CDR1 is LGHNA and CDR2 is YNFKEQ. CDR3 nucleotide sequence: TGTGCCAGCAGCCAACCCGGGACTAGCGGCTCCTACAATGGGCAGTTCTTC. This sequence encodes CASSQPGTSGSYNGQFF.

V gene TRBV7-2 combines with J gene TRBJ2-1; the match to TRBD2 covers 12 bases. The CDR3 loop spans 16 amino acids. J lost 9 bases, V lost 5 bases, and 11 bases had no gene match. Germline lookup yields CDR1 SGHTA and CDR2 FQGNSA. CDR3 residues: CASSTSLAGGTLEQFF. CDR3 DNA sequence: TGTGCCAGCAGCACGTCCCTAGCGGGAGGGACCCTTGAGCAGTTCTTC. The full variable domain, rest sourced from reference TRBV7-2 and TRBJ2-1, is GAGVSQSPSNKVTEKGKDVELRCDPISGHTALYWYRQSLGQGLEFLIYFQGNSAPDKSGLPSDRFSAERTGGSVSTLTIQRTQQEDSAVYLCASSTSLAGGTLEQFFGPGTRLTVL.

This chain joins TRBV4-2 and TRBJ2-2; TRBD2 matches 7 bases. CDR1 LGHNA and CDR2 YNFKEQ come from the germline V gene. V was pared by 0 bases and J by 4 bases, with 2 bases of the junction left unmatched. The CDR3 extends over 15 amino acids. DNA for the CDR3: TGTGCCAGCAGCCAAGATCCTAGCGGCACCGGGGAGCTGTTTTTT. Encoded protein: CASSQDPSGTGELFF.

The rearrangement joins TRBV5-5 to TRBJ2-5; TRBD2 aligns across 9 bases. The end of the DNA fits TRBJ2-7 better, so the J call may be wrong. The CDR3 is 15 residues long. The germline gives CDR1 SGHKS, CDR2 YYEKEE (reference sequence). CDR3 sequence: CASSSQAGGAYEQYF. The CDR3 DNA follows: TGTGCCAGCAGCTCTCAAGCGGGAGGAGCCTACGAGCAGTACTTC.

As to this clone: Its ends do not fully match the called genes, so a read error is possible. This chain links TRBV5-1 with TRBJ1-4; the match to TRBD1 covers 10 bases. Germline V lookup: CDR1 SGHRS, CDR2 YFSETQ. This CDR3 comprises 16 residues. For the CDR3, the DNA is TGTGCCGGCAGCTCACCTTGGACAGGGGGGAATGAAAAACTGTTTTTT. It encodes CAGSSPWTGGNEKLFF.

This chain connects TRBV19 to TRBJ2-5, with D perhaps matching TRBD2 (5 bases). TRBJ2-7 explains the end of the DNA better; the J call may be wrong. CDR3 length: 15 residues. The germline CDR1 and CDR2 sequences are LNHDA and SQIVND (reference sequence). The CDR3 spells CASSLQRTPSYEQYF. CDR3 sequence (DNA): TGTGCCAGTAGTCTCCAGCGGACCCCTTCCTACGAGCAGTACTTC.

The chain combines TRBV7-2 with TRBJ1-4; the D gene is possibly TRBD1 (5 bases). Per the germline V gene, CDR1 is SGHTA and CDR2 is FQGNSA. The CDR3 loop spans 14 amino acids. The ends were cut back, 5 bases at V and 7 bases at J, with 14 bases in the middle. The CDR3 region has the DNA TGTGCCAGCAGCCGCGGGGGGACCATTGAAAAACTGTTTTTT. Protein sequence: CASSRGGTIEKLFF.

This clone was found a few times. This chain connects TRBV11-3 to TRBJ2-1; D is unresolved. The CDR3 is made up of 12 amino acids. V was pared by 3 bases and J by 6 bases, with 6 bases between. Germline CDR1 reads SGHNT; CDR2 reads YENEEA. The CDR3 spells CASSFNGNEQFF. The CDR3, as DNA: TGTGCCAGCAGCTTTAATGGCAATGAGCAGTTCTTC. The full variable domain, rest sourced from reference TRBV11-3 and TRBJ2-1, is EAGVVQSPRYKIIEKKQPVAFWCNPISGHNTLYWYLQNLGQGPELLIRYENEEAVDDSQLPKDRFSAERLKGVDSTLKIQPAELGDSAVYLCASSFNGNEQFFGPGTRLTVL.

V usage is TRBV5-1 and J usage is TRBJ1-3; D perhaps matches TRBD1 (5 bases). CDR3 length: 17 amino acids. V lost 0 bases and J 0 bases, leaving 13 bases between the germline ends. Germline V gene data show CDR1 as SGHRS and CDR2 as YFSETQ. Here the CDR3 DNA reads TGCGCCAGCAGCTTGGGGGCGACAGCCAACTCTGGAAACACCATATATTTT. Protein product: CASSLGATANSGNTIYF.

In regard to this clone: An end of the junction does not agree with germline; a read error may underlie this. V gene TRBV9 combines with J gene TRBJ1-2; possibly TRBD1 for D (5 bases). The CDR3 contains 14 residues. In germline, CDR1 is SGDLS, CDR2 YYNGEE. As DNA, the CDR3 is TGTACCAGCAGCGCGTCTGGGACTGTCTATGGCTACACCTTC. Translating gives CTSSASGTVYGYTF. The variable domain in full, with the rest retrieved from reference TRBV9 and TRBJ1-2, is DSGVTQTPKHLITATGQRVTLRCSPRSGDLSVYWYQQSLDQGLQFLIQYYNGEERAKGNILERFSAQQFPDLHSELNLSSLELGDSALYFCTSSASGTVYGYTFGSGTRLTVV.

This clone was counted only a few times. V usage is TRBV4-3 and J usage is TRBJ2-3; no reliable D call. Deletions cut 0 bases from V and 0 bases from J, with 7 bases between. The CDR3 totals 15 residues. Looked up from germline, CDR1 is LGHNA and CDR2 is YSLEER. The CDR3 nucleotides read TGCGCCAGCAGCCAAGACCCGGTTAGCACAGATACGCAGTATTTT. The encoded protein is CASSQDPVSTDTQYF.

The chain links TRBV5-4 to TRBJ2-6, with 7 nucleotides matching TRBD1. V lost 3 bases to trimming and J lost 0 bases; unmatched junction nucleotides: 9. This CDR3 comprises 18 residues. The V gene's germline CDR1 is SGHNT and CDR2 YYREEE (reference sequence). This chain's CDR3 is CASSSIWTGLSGANVLTF. In DNA form, the CDR3 reads TGTGCCAGCAGCTCAATTTGGACAGGACTCTCTGGGGCCAACGTCCTGACTTTC. The full variable domain, with the rest looked up from reference TRBV5-4 and TRBJ2-6, is ETGVTQSPTHLIKTRGQQVTLRCSSQSGHNTVSWYQQALGQGPQFIFQYYREEENGRGNFPPRFSGLQFPNYSSELNVNALELDDSALYLCASSSIWTGLSGANVLTFGAGSRLTVL.

The gene calls are TRBV6-6 and TRBJ1-4; 7 bases are a match to TRBD1. The CDR3 has 15 residues. With V trimmed by 2 bases and J by 8 bases, 8 bases remained unmatched. Germline CDR1 and CDR2: MNHNY and SVGAGI (reference sequence). The CDR3 reads CASSYRGLGGEKLFF. CDR3 DNA: TGTGCCAGCAGTTACAGGGGGCTGGGGGGGGAAAAACTGTTTTTT.

This clone occurred once. This chain joins TRBV5-4 and TRBJ1-2, with a weak D call TRBD1 (6 bases). CDR3 length: 15 residues. CDR1 is SGHNT and CDR2 is YYREEE in the germline V gene (reference sequence). V was shortened by 4 bases and J by 3 bases, with 16 bases between the two germline ends. CDR3 coding DNA: TGTGCCAGCAGCGTTGAGCCGGGACATCACTATGGCTACACCTTC. It yields the protein CASSVEPGHHYGYTF.

The gene calls are TRBV7-9 and TRBJ2-2; 14 positions match TRBD2. This CDR3 has 16 residues. Unmatched junction bases numbered 2, after V lost 3 bases and J lost 5 bases. Germline V gene lookup returns CDR1 SEHNR and CDR2 FQNEAQ (reference sequence). The CDR3 is CASSLGTSGRTGELFF. For the CDR3, the DNA is TGTGCCAGCAGCTTGGGGACTAGCGGGAGAACCGGGGAGCTGTTTTTT.